This T cell receptor (beta chain) was recorded in a study of T cells in Graves' hyperthyroidism and ophthalmopathy. Study overall: The initial diagnosis was the point when peripheral blood was collected, ahead of any treatment. Study outcomes and limitations: Most thyroid clonotypes that were expanded above 0.001 also turned up in blood.

Authors of the study amplified TCR beta CDR3 regions from RNA transcripts. The TCR CDR3 was amplified in a first-round RT-PCR using the HTBI primer set. TCRdb re-called the multiplex PCR reads through MiXCR, storing one row per CDR3 protein. The repertoire holds some 400,000 distinct CDR3 sequences, with roughly 13% as singletons. This clonotype was counted at least ten times. Its antigen remains unknown. Hyperthyroidism patients were newly diagnosed, had disease duration under 2 months, and were aged 18 to 65 years. Uncontrolled infection, other autoimmune disease, pregnancy or lactation led to exclusion. The germline CDR1 and CDR2 sequences are LNHNV and YYDKDF (reference sequence). The CDR3 is 14 amino acids. The ends were cut back, 0 bases at V and 7 bases at J, with 12 bases in the middle.

The clonotype originates from a man between 25 and 39 years old with Graves' hyperthyroidism that later progressed to Graves' ophthalmopathy. The rearrangement uses TRBV15 and TRBJ1-1; possibly TRBD1 for D (5 bases). Sequencing used blood. CDR3 DNA sequence: TGTGCCACCAGCAGAGATGCGGGGCGGAATGAAGCTTTCTTT. The encoded protein is CATSRDAGRNEAFF.